This TCR beta chain was profiled in a study of T cell clonality in common variable immunodeficiency. Many counts were recorded for this clone. Its specificity is not known. The CDR3 end lies 3 residues beyond the end of the read and is filled in from the germline J gene. The CDR3 totals 13 residues. V lost 5 bases, J lost 2 bases, and 10 bases lay in between. Germline V gene lookup returns CDR1 SGHTA and CDR2 FQGNSA. Study-wide results and caveats: In common variable immunodeficiency, TCR beta chains reportedly carried fewer deletions and N-nucleotide insertions.

Data came from immunoSEQ multiplex PCR; TCRdb stores just in-frame clones and leaves some out. The repertoire shows tens of thousands of clones, none seen only once; the top ten take roughly 3.6%. Sequenced input: peripheral blood mononuclear cells. The source is a person aged 18 to 75 in good health. The chain combines TRBV7-2 with TRBJ2-7; possibly TRBD1 for D (6 bases). Here the CDR3 reads CASSQGPTYEQYF. The part of the CDR3 DNA that was read is TGTGCCAGCAGCCAGGGGCCCACCTACGAG. Full variable domain (outside the CDR3, taken from reference TRBV7-2 and TRBJ2-7): GAGVSQSPSNKVTEKGKDVELRCDPISGHTALYWYRQSLGQGLEFLIYFQGNSAPDKSGLPSDRFSAERTGGSVSTLTIQRTQQEDSAVYLCASSQGPTYEQYFGPGTRLTVT.